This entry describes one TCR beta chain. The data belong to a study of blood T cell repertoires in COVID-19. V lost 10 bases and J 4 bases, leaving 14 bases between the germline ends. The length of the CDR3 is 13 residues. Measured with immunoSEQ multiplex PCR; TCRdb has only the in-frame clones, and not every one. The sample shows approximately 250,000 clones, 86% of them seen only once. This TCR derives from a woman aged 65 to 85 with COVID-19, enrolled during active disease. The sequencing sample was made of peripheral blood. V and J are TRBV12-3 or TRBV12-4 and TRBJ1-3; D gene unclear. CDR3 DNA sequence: TGTGCCACCAAGCCGGGAGGAGGAAACACCATATATTTT. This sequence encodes CATKPGGGNTIYF.